The clone carrying this TCR beta chain is medium-sized. Its antigen is not identified. These data belong to a study of prognosis after radiotherapy for stage I lung cancer. Overall study: In this cohort, no one received concurrent therapy with stereotactic body radiotherapy.

Two-round multiplex PCR, the amplification method, yielded TCR beta CDR3 from genomic DNA. For every TRBV and TRBJ gene, a specific primer was used in first-round PCR. TCRdb ran MiXCR on the multiplex PCR reads and lists one entry per CDR3 protein. The table shows over 15,000 distinct CDR3 sequences, with under 50% occurring only once. Points from the study as a whole: Counted unique TCR clones declined after stereotactic body radiation therapy (median around 9,500 versus 6,500).

V dropped 2 bases and J dropped 2 bases, with 10 bases sitting between them. Germline V gene sequence: CDR1 MDHEN, CDR2 SYDVKM. The CDR3 is 14 residues long. This TCR came from a donor aged 50 or older with non-small cell lung cancer. V gene TRBV28 combines with J gene TRBJ2-7; no reliable D call. Sequenced material: PBMCs, taken before or after stereotactic body radiation therapy (not recorded which). CDR3 DNA: TGTGCCAGCAGTTTAGCAGGCTATACCTACGAGCAGTACTTC. It yields the protein CASSLAGYTYEQYF.